This T cell receptor beta chain comes out of a study of blood T cell repertoires in COVID-19. In the study overall: PBMCs, B-cell-depleted T cells, or T cells provided the cDNA or gDNA that made up the material.

The CDR3 consists of 14 residues. Germline CDR1 is LNHDA and CDR2 is SQIVND (reference sequence). Trimming pared 7 bases from V and 2 bases from J, leaving 13 bases between. The repertoire was sequenced with immunoSEQ multiplex PCR; TCRdb's copy has only in-frame clones and lacks some. Of a few hundred thousand clones listed, 85% to 90% are singletons. Sample: peripheral blood. The V and J genes are TRBV19 and TRBJ2-3; D is possibly TRBD1 (6 bases). This receptor was identified in a woman aged 55-70 years with COVID-19, enrolled during active disease. This CDR3 reads CASKGHLPTDTQYF. The CDR3 DNA follows: TGTGCCAGTAAGGGACATCTCCCCACAGATACGCAGTATTTT.